A single sample is the source of the 29 T cell receptor beta chains below, sequenced in a study of T cell repertoires in aging, cancer and after chemotherapy. The template was genomic DNA from peripheral blood, not RNA. Multiplex touch-down PCR with TRB-A/B primers amplified rearranged V-D-J TRB sequences. Using its own MiXCR run on the multiplex PCR reads, TCRdb lists one record per CDR3 protein. Of a few thousand distinct CDR3 sequences detected, 55% to 70% appear once; the ten largest clones hold over 25%. The sequencing input was blood. These TCRs come from a human donor with a solid tumor.

The chain employs TRBV6-5 and TRBJ1-4; 10 nucleotides line up with TRBD1. The trim removed 0 bases at V and 7 bases at J, leaving 14 bases unmatched. The length of the CDR3 is 19 residues. The germline V gene encodes CDR1 MNHEY and CDR2 SVGAGI. In DNA, the CDR3 is TGTGCCAGCAGTTACTCGAGGGGTATCTGGGACAGGGGTGGTGAAAAACTGTTTTTT. Its translation is CASSYSRGIWDRGGEKLFF.

The chain joins TRBV5-8 to TRBJ2-1, with a tentative D call TRBD2 (5 bases). V was pared by 6 bases and J by 4 bases, with 17 bases between. The V gene's germline CDR1 is SGHTS and CDR2 YDEGEE. CDR3 length equals 15 residues. The CDR3 DNA is TGTGCCAGCACCGTACCACAGCGGCTGTACAATGAGCAGTTCTTC. This encodes CASTVPQRLYNEQFF.

Here the CDR3 reads CASSRDRDYGYTF. DNA for the CDR3: TGTGCCAGCAGCCGCGACAGGGACTATGGCTACACCTTC. This chain links TRBV13 with TRBJ1-2; 7 bases align to TRBD1. Germline CDR1 and CDR2: PRHDT and FYEKMQ (reference sequence). V lost 5 bases to trimming and J lost 3 bases; unmatched junction nucleotides: 3. The CDR3 sequence is 13 residues long.

The V and J genes are TRBV30 and TRBJ1-2; D may be TRBD1 (6 bases). Between the trimmed V and J ends, which lost 4 bases and 0 bases, there was a span of 15 bases. The CDR3 is 15 amino acids. Germline V gene lookup returns CDR1 GTSNPN and CDR2 SVGIG (reference sequence). CDR3 amino acids: CAWIREGGTNYGYTF. The CDR3 DNA is TGTGCCTGGATCAGAGAGGGGGGGACTAACTATGGCTACACCTTC.

The CDR3 DNA reads as TGCAGTGCTAGACGCGGGATAGGCGAGCAGTACTTC. Translating it yields CSARRGIGEQYF. The chain has TRBV20-1 and TRBJ2-7; possibly TRBD2 for D (6 bases). The CDR3 covers 12 residues. V was trimmed by 2 bases and J by 6 bases, leaving 11 bases between them. The germline V gene encodes CDR1 DFQATT and CDR2 SNEGSKA (reference sequence).

This clonotype appeared once. CDR3 region: CAFDRGREKLFF. In DNA, the CDR3 is TGTGCCTTTGACAGGGGGCGTGAAAAACTGTTTTTT. The V and J genes are TRBV30 and TRBJ1-4, with 10 bases lining up with TRBD1. The CDR3 totals 12 residues. The germline V gene encodes CDR1 GTSNPN and CDR2 SVGIG (reference sequence). The trim removed 7 bases at V and 7 bases at J, leaving 3 bases unmatched.

The genes are TRBV5-1 and TRBJ1-5, with D tentatively TRBD1 (6 bases). CDR1 and CDR2 (germline): SGHRS, YFSETQ. This CDR3 is built from 13 residues. V was pared by 4 bases and J by 6 bases, with 11 bases between. The CDR3 reads CASSQGGSQPQHF. CDR3 DNA sequence: TGCGCCAGCAGCCAAGGGGGAAGTCAGCCCCAGCATTTT.

The chain employs TRBV7-2 and TRBJ2-4, with D possibly matching TRBD1 (5 bases). The germline V and J ends were trimmed by 5 bases and 0 bases, with 11 bases remaining between them. The CDR3 consists of 15 residues. The germline V gene encodes CDR1 SGHTA and CDR2 FQGNSA. CDR3 in DNA: TGTGCCAGCAGCGGTCGAAGGGGAGCCAAAAACATTCAGTACTTC. Translating gives CASSGRRGAKNIQYF.

The J gene is TRBJ2-7, the V gene TRBV20-1; 9 nucleotides match TRBD1. V was pared by 3 bases and J by 3 bases, with 12 bases of the junction left unmatched. The CDR3 has 16 amino acids. Per germline, CDR1 DFQATT and CDR2 SNEGSKA (reference sequence). The DNA of the CDR3 is TGCAGTGCTAGTAGACCAGGACAGGGGATTTACTACGAGCAGTACTTC. It is translated as CSASRPGQGIYYEQYF.

This chain connects TRBV12-3 or TRBV12-4 to TRBJ1-2; D is ambiguous. This CDR3 comprises 14 residues. The V end was cut by 7 bases, the J end by 2 bases, with 14 bases between. CDR3 sequence: CASTIGSGNYGYTF. The CDR3, as DNA: TGTGCCAGCACCATAGGGTCTGGGAACTATGGCTACACCTTC.

This chain joins TRBV6-5 and TRBJ1-5, with D unclear. The CDR3 length is 17 residues. Per germline, CDR1 MNHEY and CDR2 SVGAGI. Trimming stripped 8 bases from V and 0 bases from J, with 20 bases between. The CDR3 sequence is CASLETLPLCSNQPQHF. In nucleotides, the CDR3 is TGTGCCAGCCTTGAGACTCTACCCCTGTGTAGCAATCAGCCCCAGCATTTT.

This clonotype was picked up one time. The rearrangement uses TRBV6-5 and TRBJ2-7, with D perhaps TRBD2 (5 bases). The CDR3 extends over 13 amino acids. V was trimmed by 6 bases and J by 0 bases, leaving 9 bases between them. Germline CDR1 MNHEY, CDR2 SVGAGI. CDR3 coding DNA: TGTGCCAGCAGAAGGAGCGGCTCCTACGAGCAGTACTTC. Its protein is CASRRSGSYEQYF.

The chain links TRBV6-5 to TRBJ1-4; the D is unclear. This CDR3 region has 14 residues. The V gene lost 6 bases and the J gene lost 0 bases, with 8 bases spanning the gap. The germline V gene has CDR1 MNHEY and CDR2 SVGAGI. CDR3 residues: CASRRGSTNEKLFF. The CDR3 nucleotides are TGTGCCAGCAGACGGGGTTCAACTAATGAAAAACTGTTTTTT.

This chain joins TRBV6-5 and TRBJ2-2, with 9 positions matching TRBD1. J lost 7 bases, V lost 6 bases, and 12 bases had no gene match. This CDR3 comprises 16 residues. Per the germline V gene, CDR1 is MNHEY and CDR2 is SVGAGI. CDR3 amino acids: CASRATGTGSNGELFF. CDR3 bases: TGTGCCAGCAGGGCGACCGGGACAGGGTCTAACGGGGAGCTGTTTTTT.

The chain is built from TRBV24-1 and TRBJ2-1; D tentatively fits TRBD1 or TRBD2 (5 bases each). V was trimmed by 3 bases and J by 7 bases, leaving 15 bases between them. Germline lookup yields CDR1 KGHDR and CDR2 SFDVKD. This CDR3 spans 15 amino acids. For the CDR3, the DNA is TGTGCCACCAGTGATCCGGTGGGGGTTGGGAATGAGCAGTTCTTC. Translation gives CATSDPVGVGNEQFF.

V gene TRBV7-2 combines with J gene TRBJ2-1; the D call may be TRBD1 or TRBD2 (6 bases each). V was cut by 5 bases and J by 0 bases, with 26 bases left in between. This CDR3 is 20 amino acids long. Germline V gene data show CDR1 as SGHTA and CDR2 as FQGNSA. CDR3 sequence (DNA): TGTGCCAGCAGCCGCGGGATACAGGGCTCCCCAAAATTCTCCTACAATGAGCAGTTCTTC. Amino acids: CASSRGIQGSPKFSYNEQFF.

This clonotype has a handful of counts. CDR3 sequence (DNA): TGTGCCAGCAGTGCGGGGAGAGGCGATCAGCCCCAGCATTTT. Its translation is CASSAGRGDQPQHF. The rearrangement links TRBV6-5 to TRBJ1-5, with D uncertain. Germline lookup yields CDR1 MNHEY and CDR2 SVGAGI. The CDR3 totals 14 residues. Trimming took 5 bases from V and 5 from J, leaving 13 bases between them.

The chain carries TRBV9 and TRBJ2-7, with D possibly being TRBD2 (6 bases). TRBJ2-5 matches the DNA end more closely, so the J call is doubtful. The CDR3 totals 15 residues. Germline V lookup: CDR1 SGDLS, CDR2 YYNGEE. The CDR3 DNA is TGTGCCAGCAGCGTATTCGGCGGGGTAGGAGAGACCCAGTACTTC. Protein sequence: CASSVFGGVGETQYF.

The V call is TRBV5-1, the J call TRBJ2-7, with D tentatively TRBD1 (6 bases). Germline V gene sequence: CDR1 SGHRS, CDR2 YFSETQ. The CDR3 runs to 15 residues. V lost 3 bases and J 3 bases, leaving 16 bases between the germline ends. CDR3 amino acids: CASSSGARGNYEQYF. The CDR3 DNA reads TGCGCCAGCAGCTCAGGGGCCAGAGGGAACTACGAGCAGTACTTC.

This chain links TRBV11-2 with TRBJ2-1; unclear D gene. V was shortened by 4 bases and J by 9 bases, with 19 bases between the two germline ends. The CDR3 spans 15 residues. The germline CDR1 and CDR2 sequences are SGHAT and FQNNGV. Here the CDR3 reads CASSSANMGMGEQFF. Written as DNA, the CDR3 is TGTGCCAGCAGCTCGGCCAATATGGGAATGGGTGAGCAGTTCTTC. Using reference TRBV11-2 and TRBJ2-1 for the parts outside the CDR3, the full variable domain is EAGVAQSPRYKIIEKRQSVAFWCNPISGHATLYWYQQILGQGPKLLIQFQNNGVVDDSQLPKDRFSAERLKGVDSTLKIQPAKLEDSAVYLCASSSANMGMGEQFFGPGTRLTVL.

This chain links TRBV7-9 with TRBJ1-1; 8 bases fit TRBD1. Trimming cost V 3 bases and J 0 bases; bases outside gene matches: 0. Germline CDR1 is SEHNR and CDR2 is FQNEAQ (reference sequence). CDR3 length: 14 residues. This chain's CDR3 is CASSLDRVNTEAFF. CDR3 bases: TGTGCCAGCAGCTTGGACAGGGTGAACACTGAAGCTTTCTTT.

In DNA form, the CDR3 reads TGTGCCAGCAGCTCCCAGAACTCTGGGGCCAACGTCCTGACTTTC. Translated: CASSSQNSGANVLTF. The chain recombines TRBV7-9 with TRBJ2-6; D remains ambiguous. V lost 4 bases, J lost 0 bases, and 7 bases lay in between. Per the germline V gene, CDR1 is SEHNR and CDR2 is FQNEAQ (reference sequence). The CDR3 has 15 residues.

This rearrangement joins TRBV12-3 or TRBV12-4 to TRBJ2-2, with D perhaps matching TRBD1 (6 bases). The CDR3 covers 15 residues. Trimming took off 6 bases at V and 2 bases at J, with 13 bases between the two ends. The CDR3 sequence is CASRTRQANTGELFF. The CDR3 nucleotides read TGTGCCAGCAGGACCCGACAGGCAAACACCGGGGAGCTGTTTTTT.

The chain has TRBV18 and TRBJ1-3; D call uncertain. Between the trimmed V and J ends, which lost 3 bases and 4 bases, there was a span of 4 bases. The CDR3 consists of 12 residues. The germline V gene encodes CDR1 KGHSH and CDR2 LQKENI. The CDR3 nucleotides are TGTGCCAGCTCACCCGAGGGAAACACCATATATTTT. This sequence encodes CASSPEGNTIYF.

This clonotype has only a few counts. The chain carries TRBV15 and TRBJ2-7, with D uncertain. Looked up from germline, CDR1 is LNHNV and CDR2 is YYDKDF (reference sequence). The CDR3 has 11 amino acids. V was pared by 5 bases and J by 3 bases, with 5 bases between. CDR3 protein: CATSEYYEQYF. CDR3 nucleotide sequence: TGTGCCACCAGCGAGTACTACGAGCAGTACTTC.

With regard to this clonotype: Germline and junction disagree at one end, which may indicate a read error. The chain employs TRBV10-1 and TRBJ1-2, with 7 bases fitting TRBD1. CDR3 length equals 13 residues. CDR1 is WNHNN, CDR2 SYGVQD, per germline (reference sequence). CDR3: CASSLQGDYGYTF. Here the CDR3 DNA reads TGTGCCAGTAGTCTCCAGGGGGACTATGGCTACACCTTC.

The table lists this clonotype with a few counts. The chain carries TRBV6-5 and TRBJ1-2; 7 positions match TRBD1. V trimming: 0 bases; J trimming: 7 bases; junction bases outside the gene matches: 5. Germline V gene lookup returns CDR1 MNHEY and CDR2 SVGAGI. CDR3 size: 14 residues. CDR3 sequence: CASSYSTGRGGYTF. In nucleotides, the CDR3 is TGTGCCAGCAGTTACTCGACAGGGAGGGGTGGCTACACCTTC.

The V and J genes are TRBV7-2 and TRBJ1-5; a weak D match, TRBD1 (6 bases). The CDR3 is 16 residues long. The V end lost 5 bases, the J end lost 10 bases, and 24 bases lay between the germline ends. Germline lookup yields CDR1 SGHTA and CDR2 FQGNSA. The DNA for the CDR3 is TGTGCCAGCAGCCGCAACAGGGTGGATGTGGGTTCCCCCCAGCATTTT. Translating it yields CASSRNRVDVGSPQHF.

This clonotype came up once. This sequence joins TRBV18 and TRBJ1-1, with D perhaps TRBD1 (6 bases). Trimming removed 2 bases at V and 3 bases at J, with 10 bases between. The length of the CDR3 is 14 residues. In germline, CDR1 is KGHSH, CDR2 LQKENI. In nucleotides, the CDR3 is TGTGCCAGCTCACCAACAGGGTATGACACTGAAGCTTTCTTT. This codes for CASSPTGYDTEAFF.